This T cell receptor beta chain originates from a study of tumor and adjacent non-tumor tissue in lung cancer. Background on the study: The patients, 10 men and about 5 women, were roughly 31 to 80 with stage I to III disease.

For this clonotype: Antigen specificity is unknown. One end of the junction varies from germline; a read error may be responsible.

Study results and limitations: TCR diversity was significantly greater in tumor than normal lung tissue.

Three rounds of nested PCR, following a modified ARM-PCR protocol, produced the TCRbeta library. MiXCR was run by TCRdb on the multiplex PCR reads, yielding one entry per CDR3 protein. This sample has about 75,000 distinct CDR3 sequences, with about three quarters found just once. This sample's RNA came from whole unsorted tissue. The length of the CDR3 is 16 residues. CDR1 and CDR2 (germline): SGHRS, YFSETQ. Sequenced sample: lung tumor tissue. The origin of this receptor is a woman between 45 and 60 years old with non-small cell lung cancer. V usage is TRBV5-1 and J usage is TRBJ2-5; TRBD1 or TRBD2 may be the D gene (6 bases each). CDR3 sequence: CASSLEGGGYQGTQYF. CDR3 sequence (DNA): TGCGCCAGCAGCTTGGAGGGGGGAGGTTACCAAGGGACCCAGTACTTC.